The subject of this entry is one T cell receptor (beta chain). No antigen is known for it. The CDR3 covers 12 residues. Germline CDR1 is SQVTM and CDR2 is ANQGSEA. V was clipped by 6 bases and J by 6 bases, with 15 bases between them. The sample is drawn from a study of yellow fever vaccine responses in identical twins. TCRdb recomputed calls from the RT-PCR reads with MiXCR, one row per CDR3 protein. In the table there are 3,000 to 4,500 distinct CDR3 sequences, roughly four fifths of which are singletons. Overall study findings and caveats: Convergence reportedly seemed to mark part of the twins' vaccine T cell response, with personalization marking the rest.

This TCR came from a woman younger than 30 who received the yellow fever vaccine. The chain uses TRBV29-1 and TRBJ2-7, with D perhaps given as TRBD1 or TRBD2 (6 bases each). Sample: T cells from blood (PBMCs), unsorted or a sorted subset (not recorded which), taken before or after yellow fever vaccination (not recorded which). The DNA for the CDR3 is TGCAGCGTCCTGACTGGGGGGCTCGAGCAGTACTTC. This translates into CSVLTGGLEQYF.